Each of the 3 T cell receptor beta chains below was sequenced from the same sample in a study of CD8+ T cells in alopecia areata. Sequencing relied on a cDNA template that was reverse transcribed from extracted RNA. Libraries were prepared by immunoSEQ multiplex PCR; TCRdb keeps only in-frame clonotypes and omits some of them. This table has some 10,000 clones, around 63% appearing once. The study team obtained lesional scalp punch biopsies and peripheral blood from alopecia areata patients. The sample comprised skin. Source of these receptors: a human donor with alopecia areata.

The chain combines TRBV5-6 with TRBJ2-3; the D is unclear. CDR3 length: 13 amino acids. Germline lookup yields CDR1 SGHDT and CDR2 YYEEEE. The ends were cut back, 2 bases at V and 3 bases at J, with 7 bases in the middle. The CDR3 reads CASSLVSTDTQYF. As DNA, the CDR3 is TGTGCCAGCAGCTTAGTGTCGACAGATACGCAGTATTTT.

This clone occurred a few times. The gene calls are TRBV7-6 and TRBJ2-3; 8 bases match TRBD1. The CDR3 length is 16 residues. The V and J ends lost 4 bases and 3 bases, in that order; junction bases with no gene match: 9. Germline CDR1 and CDR2: SGHVS and FNYEAQ. The CDR3 DNA sequence: TGTGCCAGCAGCTACTCGGACAGGGCAGGAACAGATACGCAGTATTTT. It translates to CASSYSDRAGTDTQYF.

The J gene is TRBJ2-7, the V gene TRBV19, with D maybe TRBD1 (5 bases). Between the trimmed V and J ends, which lost 6 bases and 7 bases, there was a span of 13 bases. The germline gives CDR1 LNHDA, CDR2 SQIVND (reference sequence). The CDR3 extends over 12 amino acids. The CDR3, as DNA: TGTGCCAGTAGACAGGCTCCTGGGGAGCAGTACTTC. The encoded protein is CASRQAPGEQYF.